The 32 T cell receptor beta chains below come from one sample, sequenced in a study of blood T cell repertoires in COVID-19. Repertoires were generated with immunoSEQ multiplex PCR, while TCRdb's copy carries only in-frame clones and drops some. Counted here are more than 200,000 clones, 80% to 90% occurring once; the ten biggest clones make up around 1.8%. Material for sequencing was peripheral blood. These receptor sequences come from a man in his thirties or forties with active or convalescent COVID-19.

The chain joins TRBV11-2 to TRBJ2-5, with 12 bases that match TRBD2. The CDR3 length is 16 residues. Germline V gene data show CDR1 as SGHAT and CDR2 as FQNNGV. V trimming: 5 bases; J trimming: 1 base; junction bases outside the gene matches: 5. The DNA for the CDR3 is TGTGCCAGCAGCCGTCAACTAGCGGGGGGCCAAGAGACCCAGTACTTC. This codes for CASSRQLAGGQETQYF.

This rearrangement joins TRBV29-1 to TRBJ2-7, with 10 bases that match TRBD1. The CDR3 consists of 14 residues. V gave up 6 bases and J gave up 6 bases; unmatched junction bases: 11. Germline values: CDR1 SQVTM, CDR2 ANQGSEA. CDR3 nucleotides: TGCAGCGTCGAACCGGGACAGGGGAATTCCGAGCAGTACTTC. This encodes CSVEPGQGNSEQYF.

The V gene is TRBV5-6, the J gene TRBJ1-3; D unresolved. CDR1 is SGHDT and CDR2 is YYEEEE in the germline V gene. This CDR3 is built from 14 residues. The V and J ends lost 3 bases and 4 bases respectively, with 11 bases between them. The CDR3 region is CASSSGSWGNTIYF. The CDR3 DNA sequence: TGTGCCAGCAGCTCAGGTTCGTGGGGAAACACCATATATTTT.

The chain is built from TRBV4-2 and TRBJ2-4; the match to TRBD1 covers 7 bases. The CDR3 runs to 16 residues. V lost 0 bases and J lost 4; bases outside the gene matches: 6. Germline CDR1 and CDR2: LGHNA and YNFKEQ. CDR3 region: CASSQEQGPDKNIQYF. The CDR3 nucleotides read TGTGCCAGCAGCCAAGAACAGGGGCCCGATAAAAACATTCAGTACTTC.

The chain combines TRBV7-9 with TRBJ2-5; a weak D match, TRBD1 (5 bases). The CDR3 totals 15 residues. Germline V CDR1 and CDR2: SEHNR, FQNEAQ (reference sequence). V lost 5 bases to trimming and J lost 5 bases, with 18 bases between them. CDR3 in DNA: TGTGCCAGCAGCCCAACCAGGCAGGGTGGTGAGACCCAGTACTTC. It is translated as CASSPTRQGGETQYF.

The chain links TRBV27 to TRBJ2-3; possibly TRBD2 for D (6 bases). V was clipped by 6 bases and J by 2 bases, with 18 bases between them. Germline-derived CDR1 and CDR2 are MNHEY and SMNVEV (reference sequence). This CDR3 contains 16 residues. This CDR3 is CASSPRGVFVTDTQYF. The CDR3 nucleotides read TGTGCCAGCAGCCCCCGCGGGGTTTTTGTCACAGATACGCAGTATTTT.

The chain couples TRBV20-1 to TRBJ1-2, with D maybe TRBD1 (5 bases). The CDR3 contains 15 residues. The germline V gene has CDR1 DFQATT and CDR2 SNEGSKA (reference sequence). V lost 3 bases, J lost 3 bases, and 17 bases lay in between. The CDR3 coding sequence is TGCAGTGCTAGTCTCGACCCCGGGGGGGACTATGGCTACACCTTC. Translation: CSASLDPGGDYGYTF.

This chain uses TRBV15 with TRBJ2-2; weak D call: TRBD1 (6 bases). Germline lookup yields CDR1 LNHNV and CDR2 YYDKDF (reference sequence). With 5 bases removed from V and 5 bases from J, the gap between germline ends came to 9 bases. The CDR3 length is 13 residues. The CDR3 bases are TGTGCCACCAGCGTCAGGGGAACCGGGGAGCTGTTTTTT. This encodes CATSVRGTGELFF.

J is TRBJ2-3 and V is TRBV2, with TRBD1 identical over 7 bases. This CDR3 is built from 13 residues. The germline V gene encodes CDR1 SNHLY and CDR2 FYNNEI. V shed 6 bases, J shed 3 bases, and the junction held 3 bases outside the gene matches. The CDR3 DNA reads TGTGCCAGCAGAGACAGGGTTACAGATACGCAGTATTTT. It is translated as CASRDRVTDTQYF.

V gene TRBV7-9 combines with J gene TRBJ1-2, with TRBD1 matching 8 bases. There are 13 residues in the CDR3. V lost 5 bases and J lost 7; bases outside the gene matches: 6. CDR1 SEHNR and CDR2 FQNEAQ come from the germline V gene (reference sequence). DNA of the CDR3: TGTGCCAGCAGCATGACAGGGGAGGGTGGCTACACCTTC. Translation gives CASSMTGEGGYTF.

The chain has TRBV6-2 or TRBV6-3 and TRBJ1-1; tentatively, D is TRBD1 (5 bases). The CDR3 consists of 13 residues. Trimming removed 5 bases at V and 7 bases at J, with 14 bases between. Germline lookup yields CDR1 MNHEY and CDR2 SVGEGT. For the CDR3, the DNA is TGTGCCAGCAGTCCAGTTAGGGGCAGTGAAGCTTTCTTT. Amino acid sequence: CASSPVRGSEAFF.

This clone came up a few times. CDR3 loop: CASSLTSPGGTTEAFF. CDR3 sequence (DNA): TGCGCCAGCAGCTTGACAAGCCCCGGCGGGACCACTGAAGCTTTCTTT. The chain joins TRBV5-1 to TRBJ1-1; tentatively, D is TRBD1 (5 bases). The V end lost 1 base, the J end lost 4 bases, and 17 bases lay between the germline ends. This CDR3 has 16 amino acids. Germline V gives CDR1 SGHRS, CDR2 YFSETQ.

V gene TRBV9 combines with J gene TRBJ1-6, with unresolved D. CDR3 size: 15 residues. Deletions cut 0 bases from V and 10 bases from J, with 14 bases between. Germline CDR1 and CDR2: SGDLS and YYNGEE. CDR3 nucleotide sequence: TGTGCCAGCAGCGTAGAGTGGTGGGCGCAGTCACCCCTCCACTTT. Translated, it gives CASSVEWWAQSPLHF. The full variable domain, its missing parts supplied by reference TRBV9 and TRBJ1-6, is DSGVTQTPKHLITATGQRVTLRCSPRSGDLSVYWYQQSLDQGLQFLIQYYNGEERAKGNILERFSAQQFPDLHSELNLSSLELGDSALYFCASSVEWWAQSPLHFGNGTRLTVT.

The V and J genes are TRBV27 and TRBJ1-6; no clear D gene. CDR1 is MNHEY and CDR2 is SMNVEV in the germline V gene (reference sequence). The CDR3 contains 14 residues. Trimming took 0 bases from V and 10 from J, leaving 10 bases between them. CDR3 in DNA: TGTGCCAGCAGTTTATCGGCAGGTGGATCACCCCTCCACTTT. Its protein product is CASSLSAGGSPLHF.

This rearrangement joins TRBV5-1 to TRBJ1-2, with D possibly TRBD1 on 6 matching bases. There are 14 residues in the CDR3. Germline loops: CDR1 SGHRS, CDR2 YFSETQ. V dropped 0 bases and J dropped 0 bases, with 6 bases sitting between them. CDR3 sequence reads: CASSLEGANYGYTF. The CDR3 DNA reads TGCGCCAGCAGCTTGGAGGGGGCTAACTATGGCTACACCTTC.

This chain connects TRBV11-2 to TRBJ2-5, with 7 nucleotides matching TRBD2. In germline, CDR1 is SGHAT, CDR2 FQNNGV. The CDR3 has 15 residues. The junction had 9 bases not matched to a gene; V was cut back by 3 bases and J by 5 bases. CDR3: CASSLFFRGGETQYF. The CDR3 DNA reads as TGTGCCAGCAGCTTGTTTTTTCGCGGGGGTGAGACCCAGTACTTC.

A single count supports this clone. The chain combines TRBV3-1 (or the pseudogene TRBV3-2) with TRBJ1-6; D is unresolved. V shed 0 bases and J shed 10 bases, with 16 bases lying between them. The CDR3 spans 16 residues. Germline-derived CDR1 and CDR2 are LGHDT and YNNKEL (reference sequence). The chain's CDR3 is CASSQDQPRVRSPLHF. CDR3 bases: TGTGCCAGCAGCCAAGATCAGCCGAGGGTGAGATCACCCCTCCACTTT.

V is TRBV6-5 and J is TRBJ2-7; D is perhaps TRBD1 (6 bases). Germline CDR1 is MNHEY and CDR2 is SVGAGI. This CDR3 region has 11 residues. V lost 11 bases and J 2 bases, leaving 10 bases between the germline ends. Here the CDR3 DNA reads TGTGCCGCGAAGGGGGCCTACGAGCAGTACTTC. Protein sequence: CAAKGAYEQYF.

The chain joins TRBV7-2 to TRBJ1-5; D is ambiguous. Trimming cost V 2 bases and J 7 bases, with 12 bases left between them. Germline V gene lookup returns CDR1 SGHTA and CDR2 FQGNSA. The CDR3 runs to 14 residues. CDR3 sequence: CASSLFPGSQPQHF. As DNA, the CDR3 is TGTGCCAGCAGCTTATTTCCAGGCAGCCAGCCCCAGCATTTT.

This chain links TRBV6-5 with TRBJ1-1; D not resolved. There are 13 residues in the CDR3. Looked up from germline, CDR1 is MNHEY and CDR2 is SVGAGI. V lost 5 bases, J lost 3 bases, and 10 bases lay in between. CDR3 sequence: CASSTGKDTEAFF. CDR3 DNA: TGTGCCAGCAGTACGGGGAAAGACACTGAAGCTTTCTTT.

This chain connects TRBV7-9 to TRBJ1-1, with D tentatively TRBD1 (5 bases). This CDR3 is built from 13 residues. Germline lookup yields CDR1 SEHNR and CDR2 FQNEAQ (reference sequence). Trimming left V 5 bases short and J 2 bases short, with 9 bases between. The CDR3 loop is CASSHQGNTEAFF. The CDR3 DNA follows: TGTGCCAGCAGCCACCAGGGAAACACTGAAGCTTTCTTT.

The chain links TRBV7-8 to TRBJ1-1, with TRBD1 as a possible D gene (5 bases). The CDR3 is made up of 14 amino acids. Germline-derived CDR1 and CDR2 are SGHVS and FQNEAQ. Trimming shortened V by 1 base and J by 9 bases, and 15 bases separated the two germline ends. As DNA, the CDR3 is TGTGCCAGCAGCTTAGATAGTATAGGACAAAAAGCTTTCTTT. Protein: CASSLDSIGQKAFF.

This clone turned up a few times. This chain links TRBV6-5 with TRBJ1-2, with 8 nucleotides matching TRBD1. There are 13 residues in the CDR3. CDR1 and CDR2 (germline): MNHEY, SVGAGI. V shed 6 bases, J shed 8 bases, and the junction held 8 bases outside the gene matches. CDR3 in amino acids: CASRLQGVQGYTF. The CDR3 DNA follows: TGTGCCAGCAGGTTACAGGGGGTACAGGGCTACACCTTC.

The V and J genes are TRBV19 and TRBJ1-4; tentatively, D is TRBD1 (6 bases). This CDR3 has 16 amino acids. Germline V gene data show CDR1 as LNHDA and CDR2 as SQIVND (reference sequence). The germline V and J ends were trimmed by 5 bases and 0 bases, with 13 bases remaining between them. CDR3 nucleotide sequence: TGTGCCAGTAGTGGGCGACAGGCTTCAACTAATGAAAAACTGTTTTTT. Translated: CASSGRQASTNEKLFF.

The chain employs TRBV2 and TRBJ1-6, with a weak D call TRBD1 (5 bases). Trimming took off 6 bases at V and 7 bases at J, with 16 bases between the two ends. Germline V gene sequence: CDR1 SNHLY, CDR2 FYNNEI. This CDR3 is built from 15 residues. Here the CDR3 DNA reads TGTGCCAGCAGCCTAAGGAGCAGGGAAAATTCACCCCTCCACTTT. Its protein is CASSLRSRENSPLHF.

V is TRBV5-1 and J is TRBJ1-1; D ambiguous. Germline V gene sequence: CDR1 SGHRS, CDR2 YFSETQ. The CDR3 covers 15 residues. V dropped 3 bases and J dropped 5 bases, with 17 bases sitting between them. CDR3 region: CASSSIIGPGTEAFF. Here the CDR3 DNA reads TGCGCCAGCAGCTCCATCATTGGCCCGGGGACTGAAGCTTTCTTT.

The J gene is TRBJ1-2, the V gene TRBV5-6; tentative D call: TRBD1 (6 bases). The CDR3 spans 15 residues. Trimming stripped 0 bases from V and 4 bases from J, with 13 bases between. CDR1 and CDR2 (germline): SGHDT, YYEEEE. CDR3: CASSLGSGAIYGYTF. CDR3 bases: TGTGCCAGCAGCTTGGGGTCAGGGGCAATCTATGGCTACACCTTC.

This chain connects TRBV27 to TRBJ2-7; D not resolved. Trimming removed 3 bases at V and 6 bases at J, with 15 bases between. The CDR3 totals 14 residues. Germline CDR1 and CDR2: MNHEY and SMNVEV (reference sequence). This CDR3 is CASSFVTSLREQYF. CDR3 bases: TGTGCCAGCAGTTTTGTGACTTCCCTGCGCGAGCAGTACTTC.

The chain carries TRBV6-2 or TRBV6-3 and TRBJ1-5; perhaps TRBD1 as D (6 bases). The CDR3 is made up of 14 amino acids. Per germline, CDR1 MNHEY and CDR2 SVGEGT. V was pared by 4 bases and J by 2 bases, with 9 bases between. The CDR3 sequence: CASSLWTGNQPQHF. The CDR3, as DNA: TGTGCCAGCAGTTTGTGGACAGGCAATCAGCCCCAGCATTTT.

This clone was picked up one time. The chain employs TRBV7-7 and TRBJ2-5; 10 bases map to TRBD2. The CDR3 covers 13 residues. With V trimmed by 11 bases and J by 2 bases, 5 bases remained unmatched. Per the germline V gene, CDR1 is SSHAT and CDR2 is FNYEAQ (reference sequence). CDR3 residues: CARFSGGQETQYF. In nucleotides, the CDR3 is TGTGCCCGATTTAGCGGGGGGCAAGAGACCCAGTACTTC.

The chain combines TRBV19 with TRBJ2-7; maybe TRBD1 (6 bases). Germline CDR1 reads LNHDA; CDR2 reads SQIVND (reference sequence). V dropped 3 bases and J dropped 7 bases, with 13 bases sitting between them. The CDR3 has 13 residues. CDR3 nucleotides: TGTGCCAGTAGTATCAGGAGAGGGACAGAGCAGTACTTC. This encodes CASSIRRGTEQYF.

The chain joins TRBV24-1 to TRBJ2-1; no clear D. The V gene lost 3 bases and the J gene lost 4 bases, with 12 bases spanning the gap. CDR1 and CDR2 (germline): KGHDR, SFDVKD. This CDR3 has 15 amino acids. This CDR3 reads CATSDPHRSYNEQFF. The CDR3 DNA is TGTGCCACCAGTGATCCCCACCGGTCATACAATGAGCAGTTCTTC.